The 30 T cell receptor beta chains in this list originate from one sample, sequenced in a study of T cell clonality in common variable immunodeficiency. TCRdb's copy holds only in-frame clones and misses some; the assay was immunoSEQ multiplex PCR. The sample contains about 35,000 clones, none of them singletons. Input material: peripheral blood mononuclear cells. These receptors were taken from a person aged 18 to 75 in good health.

Comment on this clone: This may stem from a read error, because a much larger clone lies one nucleotide away. The read stops 3 residues short of the end of the CDR3; the missing end is completed from the germline J gene. The rearrangement joins TRBV19 to TRBJ2-7; tentative D call: TRBD1 (7 bases). Germline V gene data show CDR1 as LNHDA and CDR2 as SQIVND (reference sequence). The CDR3 spans 14 residues. CDR3 DNA, as far as it was read: TGTGCCTGTAGTATAACAGGGGAGGCCTACGAG. Residues: CACSITGEAYE. The whole CDR3 reads CACSITGEAYEQYF.

This clone was detected only a few times. The read finishes 3 residues shy of the CDR3 end, and the germline J gene is used to complete it. The J gene is TRBJ2-7, the V gene TRBV5-1, with 7 positions matching TRBD1. This CDR3 region has 14 residues. The germline gives CDR1 SGHRS, CDR2 YFSETQ. V trimming: 3 bases; J trimming: 4 bases; junction bases outside the gene matches: 7. CDR3 DNA, as far as it was read: TGCGCCAGCAGCTCAGGACAGGCCCCGTACGAG. This codes for CASSSGQAPYE. From start to end, the CDR3 is CASSSGQAPYEQYF.

This clone was seen repeatedly, ten times or more. At one of its ends the junction is not consistent with the germline gene, which may arise from a read error. The read falls 3 residues short of the CDR3 end, and the missing part is taken from the germline J gene. The rearrangement joins TRBV2 to TRBJ1-4; D is uncertain. The V gene's germline CDR1 is SNHLY and CDR2 FYNNEI. The CDR3 runs to 13 residues. This CDR3 is CACSIATNEKLFF. The DNA read from the CDR3 is TGTGCCTGCAGTATAGCAACTAATGAAAAA.

This clone was recorded many times. The read halts 3 residues ahead of the CDR3 end, with the missing end drawn from the germline J gene. The chain joins TRBV20-1 to TRBJ2-1, with 9 positions matching TRBD2. Trimming took 5 bases from V and 9 from J; bases not matched to a gene: 17. This CDR3 is 16 amino acids long. Germline values: CDR1 DFQATT, CDR2 SNEGSKA (reference sequence). The CDR3 DNA, read in part, is TGCAGTGCTGAGGGGGATACTAGCGGGTCCTCCAGTGAG. This sequence encodes CSAEGDTSGSSSE. The complete CDR3 sequence is CSAEGDTSGSSSEQFF.

This clone showed up many times. The CDR3 loop is CASSEANTGRSNQPQHF. CDR3 DNA (partial): TGTGCCAGCAGTGAAGCCAATACAGGGAGGAGCAATCAGCCC. The chain employs TRBV6-1 and TRBJ1-5; TRBD1 is a possible D gene (6 bases). The CDR3 is cut off 3 residues early in the read; its end comes from the germline J gene. Germline V gene sequence: CDR1 MNHNS, CDR2 SASEGT. The CDR3 sequence is 17 residues long. With 0 bases removed from V and 1 base from J, the gap between germline ends came to 13 bases.

Incomplete CDR3 DNA: TGTGCCAGCAGCTTATCGGCTAGCGGCTACGAG. This codes for CASSLSASGYE. The full CDR3 sequence reads CASSLSASGYEQYF. This rearrangement joins TRBV11-2 to TRBJ2-7; 7 positions agree with TRBD2. The read halts 3 residues ahead of the CDR3 end, with the missing end drawn from the germline J gene. There are 14 residues in the CDR3. V was clipped by 2 bases and J by 3 bases; unmatched bases: 4. The germline gives CDR1 SGHAT, CDR2 FQNNGV.

Concerning this clone itself: The read falls 3 residues short of the CDR3 end, and the missing part is taken from the germline J gene. This chain links TRBV19 with TRBJ1-2; 9 nucleotides agree with TRBD1. The CDR3 contains 15 residues. Germline CDR1 and CDR2: LNHDA and SQIVND (reference sequence). This CDR3 reads CATKRTGAYTDTYTF. The part of the CDR3 DNA that was read is TGTGCCACTAAACGGACAGGGGCCTACACAGATACC.

This clone was counted ten times or more. The CDR3 extends 3 residues past the end of the read, so its final part is completed from the germline J gene. The chain is built from TRBV6-2 or TRBV6-3 and TRBJ2-1, with 8 bases aligning to TRBD1. J lost 0 bases, V lost 5 bases, and 3 bases had no gene match. This CDR3 has 15 amino acids. In germline, CDR1 is MNHEY, CDR2 SVGEGT. The CDR3 sequence is CASSPGQASYNEQFF. The part of the CDR3 DNA that was read is TGTGCCAGCAGTCCGGGACAGGCCTCCTACAATGAG.

This clone has a count of ten or more. The read stops 3 residues short of the end of the CDR3; the missing end is completed from the germline J gene. V is TRBV19 and J is TRBJ1-2; 8 bases agree with TRBD1. The V and J ends lost 6 bases and 4 bases, in that order; junction bases with no gene match: 7. Germline-derived CDR1 and CDR2 are LNHDA and SQIVND (reference sequence). The CDR3 spans 14 residues. Incomplete CDR3 DNA: TGTGCCAGTAGCCCTCGGGACAGGACCTATGGC. Its protein is CASSPRDRTYG. In full, the CDR3 is CASSPRDRTYGYTF.

At least ten counts were recorded for this clone. The read is 3 residues too short to cover the CDR3 end, so that end is filled in from the germline J gene. This chain uses TRBV5-1 with TRBJ1-1, with D perhaps TRBD1 (6 bases). The germline V and J ends were trimmed by 3 bases and 6 bases, with 24 bases remaining between them. The CDR3 consists of 17 residues. Germline loops: CDR1 SGHRS, CDR2 YFSETQ. The CDR3 sequence is CASSSIRGGFGGPEAFF. The part of the CDR3 DNA that was read is TGCGCCAGCAGCTCCATTAGGGGGGGGTTCGGGGGACCTGAA.

To note about this clone: Germline is not matched at one junction end, which may reflect a read error. Read sequence stops 3 residues before the CDR3 end, and the germline J gene provides the missing end. This chain links TRBV2 with TRBJ2-5; a weak D match, TRBD1 (6 bases). Germline lookup yields CDR1 SNHLY and CDR2 FYNNEI. The CDR3 runs to 14 residues. The CDR3 here is CASSEGQSGETQYF. CDR3 bases read: TGTGCCAGCAGCGAAGGACAGTCCGGAGAGACC. Based on the CDR3 plus reference TRBV2 and TRBJ2-5, the full variable domain is EPEVTQTPSHQVTQMGQEVILRCVPISNHLYFYWYRQILGQKVEFLVSFYNNEISEKSEIFDDQFSVERPDGSNFTLKIRSTKLEDSAMYFCASSEGQSGETQYFGPGTRLLVL.

The table lists this clone with many counts. From the germline J gene comes the end of the CDR3, since the read stops 3 residues before it. The V gene is TRBV29-1, the J gene TRBJ2-7, with 7 bases that match TRBD1. Germline V gene data show CDR1 as SQVTM and CDR2 as ANQGSEA. The CDR3 extends over 13 amino acids. V shed 5 bases and J 2 bases; nucleotides not matched to a gene: 6. CDR3 loop: CSVTRQGTYEQYF. CDR3 bases read: TGCAGCGTTACCCGACAGGGAACCTACGAG.

A remark on this clone: With a much larger clone just one base away, this may be a read error. The CDR3 end is not reached by the read, which stops 3 residues before it; the germline J gene fills it in. This chain links TRBV20-1 with TRBJ2-7, with D possibly TRBD2 on 6 matching bases. This CDR3 contains 13 residues. In germline, CDR1 is DFQATT, CDR2 SNEGSKA (reference sequence). V lost 6 bases, J lost 5 bases, and 17 bases lay in between. CDR3 DNA (partial): TGCAGTGCAGGGGTAGCGGCTACCCACGAG. Its translation: CSAGVAATHE. The full CDR3 protein is CSAGVAATHEQYF.

At least ten counts were recorded for this clone. The observed sequence ends 3 residues before the CDR3 terminus, with the missing tail filled in from the germline J gene. The V call is TRBV5-8, the J call TRBJ2-7; no clear D. In germline, CDR1 is SGHTS, CDR2 YDEGEE. The CDR3 loop spans 11 amino acids. V was cut by 1 base and J by 6 bases, with 5 bases left in between. CDR3 in amino acids: CASSLFSEQYF. CDR3 DNA, as far as it was read: TGTGCCAGCAGCTTGTTCTCCGAG.

This clone came up many times. The missing CDR3 end, 3 residues past where the read stops, is filled in from the germline J gene. The genes are TRBV19 and TRBJ1-1; 7 nucleotides align to TRBD1. This CDR3 contains 13 residues. Looked up from germline, CDR1 is LNHDA and CDR2 is SQIVND (reference sequence). After removal of 9 bases from V and 4 bases from J, the junction contained 8 bases not matched to a gene. Incomplete CDR3 DNA: TGTGCCAGCGGTAGACAGGGACGCACTGAA. It specifies CASGRQGRTE. Given in full, the CDR3 is CASGRQGRTEAFF. Supplemented by reference TRBV19 and TRBJ1-1, the full variable domain reads DGGITQSPKYLFRKEGQNVTLSCEQNLNHDAMYWYRQDPGQGLRLIYYSQIVNDFQKGDIAEGYSVSREKKESFPLTVTSAQKNPTAFYLCASGRQGRTEAFFGQGTRLTVV.

This clone was observed at least ten times. The read comes to an end 3 residues before the CDR3 does, leaving the germline J gene to fill in the end. The rearrangement joins TRBV18 to TRBJ2-3, with D perhaps TRBD2 (6 bases). CDR3 length: 18 amino acids. Between the trimmed V and J ends, which lost 1 base and 4 bases, there was a span of 21 bases. Germline CDR1 KGHSH, CDR2 LQKENI. The CDR3 here is CASSPLTVRDSRPDTQYF. The CDR3 bases that were read are TGTGCCAGCTCACCACTAACGGTCAGGGACTCACGACCAGATACG. Full variable domain (rest looked up from reference TRBV18 and TRBJ2-3): NAGVMQNPRHLVRRRGQEARLRCSPMKGHSHVYWYRQLPEEGLKFMVYLQKENIIDESGMPKERFSAEFPKEGPSILRIQQVVRGDSAAYFCASSPLTVRDSRPDTQYFGPGTRLTVL.

This clone was counted many times. The read terminates 3 residues before the CDR3 end, so the remaining end is supplied by the germline J gene. The rearrangement uses TRBV7-3 and TRBJ2-1; the match to TRBD2 covers 10 bases. The CDR3 spans 15 residues. Trimming at V came to 5 bases and at J to 9 bases, leaving 10 bases not matched to a gene. The germline V gene encodes CDR1 SGHTA and CDR2 FQGTGA. The CDR3 spells CASSPQAGGPTEQFF. The sequenced CDR3 bases are TGTGCCAGCAGCCCTCAAGCGGGAGGGCCTACTGAG. Combining the CDR3 with reference TRBV7-3 and TRBJ2-1 gives the whole variable domain GAGVSQTPSNKVTEKGKYVELRCDPISGHTALYWYRQSLGQGPEFLIYFQGTGAADDSGLPNDRFFAVRPEGSVSTLKIQRTERGDSAVYLCASSPQAGGPTEQFFGPGTRLTVL.

This clone has ten or more counts. The CDR3 sequence is CASSDTGMEGYTF. The DNA read from the CDR3 is TGTGCCAGTAGTGATACAGGGATGGAGGGC. The V gene is TRBV19, the J gene TRBJ1-2; D possibly corresponds to TRBD1 (6 bases). From the germline J gene comes the end of the CDR3, since the read stops 3 residues before it. Germline V CDR1 and CDR2: LNHDA, SQIVND (reference sequence). CDR3 length: 13 residues.

This clone has at least ten counts. The CDR3 end lies 3 residues beyond the end of the read and is filled in from the germline J gene. The chain links TRBV19 to TRBJ1-1; 8 nucleotides agree with TRBD1. CDR1 LNHDA and CDR2 SQIVND come from the germline V gene (reference sequence). V lost 5 bases, J lost 6 bases, and 11 bases stayed unmatched. CDR3 length: 15 residues. The sequenced CDR3 bases are TGTGCCAGTAGTCCTGATCGGACAGGGCGGGCTGAA. Protein: CASSPDRTGRAE. The full CDR3 sequence reads CASSPDRTGRAEAFF.

This clone was recorded many times. Partial CDR3 DNA: TGTGCCTGGAATCCCGGCGGAACCTATGGC. It specifies CAWNPGGTYG. The complete CDR3 sequence is CAWNPGGTYGYTF. The rearrangement joins TRBV30 to TRBJ1-2; D gene ambiguous. The CDR3 end falls 3 residues outside the read, so it is completed with the germline J gene. The V gene lost 4 bases and the J gene lost 4 bases, with 13 bases spanning the gap. Per the germline V gene, CDR1 is GTSNPN and CDR2 is SVGIG (reference sequence). The CDR3 is 13 amino acids.

This clone was observed many times. The read gets to within 3 residues of the CDR3 end, and the germline J gene fills in the rest. The chain carries TRBV20-1 and TRBJ2-3; 8 nucleotides match TRBD2. CDR1 and CDR2 (germline): DFQATT, SNEGSKA (reference sequence). V dropped 2 bases and J dropped 0; count of bases not matched to a gene: 4. This CDR3 has 15 residues. Incomplete CDR3 DNA: TGCAGTGCTAGAAATAGCGGGGCAAGCACAGATACG. Amino acid sequence: CSARNSGASTDT. The CDR3, in full, reads CSARNSGASTDTQYF.

There are many counts of this clone. The CDR3 sequence: CASSVRRGQNYEQYF. The CDR3 bases that were read are TGTGCCAGCAGCGTCAGAAGAGGTCAGAACTACGAG. This chain uses TRBV7-8 with TRBJ2-7; D gene uncertain. The CDR3 end is not reached by the read, which stops 3 residues before it; the germline J gene fills it in. Germline-derived CDR1 and CDR2 are SGHVS and FQNEAQ. V dropped 5 bases and J dropped 3 bases, with 17 bases sitting between them. This CDR3 region has 15 residues.

The sample holds many counts of this clone. The CDR3 end lies 3 residues beyond the end of the read and is filled in from the germline J gene. The chain has TRBV28 and TRBJ2-3, with D maybe TRBD2 (5 bases). V was pared by 8 bases and J by 2 bases, with 11 bases between. CDR1 MDHEN and CDR2 SYDVKM come from the germline V gene. The length of the CDR3 is 13 residues. The CDR3 DNA, read in part, is TGTGCCAGCGCAAGGACTCACACAGATACG. As protein: CASARTHTDT. The full CDR3 sequence reads CASARTHTDTQYF.

This clone was counted a few times. The CDR3 extends 3 residues past the end of the read, so its final part is completed from the germline J gene. This chain links TRBV2 with TRBJ2-7, with 12 bases that match TRBD2. Germline V gene lookup returns CDR1 SNHLY and CDR2 FYNNEI. The V and J ends lost 7 bases and 5 bases, in that order; junction bases with no gene match: 6. There are 14 residues in the CDR3. The part of the CDR3 DNA that was read is TGTGCCAGCACAACTAGCGGGAGGACCGACGAG. It translates to CASTTSGRTDE. The entire CDR3 is CASTTSGRTDEQYF. Combining the CDR3 with reference TRBV2 and TRBJ2-7 gives the whole variable domain EPEVTQTPSHQVTQMGQEVILRCVPISNHLYFYWYRQILGQKVEFLVSFYNNEISEKSEIFDDQFSVERPDGSNFTLKIRSTKLEDSAMYFCASTTSGRTDEQYFGPGTRLTVT.

Many counts were recorded for this clone. The read stops 3 residues short of the end of the CDR3; the missing end is completed from the germline J gene. The chain uses TRBV19 and TRBJ2-1; 10 nucleotides line up with TRBD2. CDR1 and CDR2 (germline): LNHDA, SQIVND (reference sequence). The CDR3 is 16 residues long. The ends lost 6 bases at V and 4 bases at J; junction bases unmatched: 9. The covered CDR3 bases are TGTGCCAGTAGCGCAGCGGGAGGGCCTCGGTACAATGAG. Residues: CASSAAGGPRYNE. The whole CDR3 reads CASSAAGGPRYNEQFF.

This clone was recorded at least ten times. The observed sequence ends 3 residues before the CDR3 terminus, with the missing tail filled in from the germline J gene. The chain joins TRBV19 to TRBJ2-7, with 10 bases that match TRBD2. The trim removed 3 bases at V and 0 bases at J, leaving 2 bases unmatched. Germline CDR1 and CDR2: LNHDA and SQIVND (reference sequence). CDR3 size: 15 residues. The sequenced CDR3 bases are TGTGCCAGTAGTATTAGCGGGAGGCTCTCCTACGAG. As protein: CASSISGRLSYE. The CDR3 in full is CASSISGRLSYEQYF.

Concerning this clone itself: The read is 3 residues too short to cover the CDR3 end, so that end is filled in from the germline J gene. This chain connects TRBV19 to TRBJ1-2, with a tentative D call TRBD1 (5 bases). The V gene's germline CDR1 is LNHDA and CDR2 SQIVND (reference sequence). CDR3 length: 14 amino acids. The V and J ends lost 9 bases and 4 bases respectively, with 18 bases between them. CDR3 sequence: CASETRGASYGYTF. CDR3 bases read: TGTGCCAGCGAAACGCGAGGGGCCAGCTATGGC. Variable domain in full (rest from reference TRBV19 and TRBJ1-2): DGGITQSPKYLFRKEGQNVTLSCEQNLNHDAMYWYRQDPGQGLRLIYYSQIVNDFQKGDIAEGYSVSREKKESFPLTVTSAQKNPTAFYLCASETRGASYGYTFGSGTRLTVV.

At least ten counts were recorded for this clone. The missing CDR3 end, 3 residues past where the read stops, is filled in from the germline J gene. This rearrangement joins TRBV4-1 to TRBJ2-7, with D possibly called TRBD1 or TRBD2 (7 bases each). Germline values: CDR1 MGHRA, CDR2 YSYEKL. The CDR3 contains 15 residues. Deletions cut 3 bases from V and 1 base from J, with 13 bases between. CDR3 DNA, as far as it was read: TGCGCCAGCAGCCAGGGAGGGGGCGCGTCCTACGAG. Its protein is CASSQGGGASYE. The whole CDR3 protein is CASSQGGGASYEQYF.

This clone was seen ten or more times. Sequencing ends 3 residues short of the CDR3 end; the germline J gene provides the rest. The J gene is TRBJ1-5, the V gene TRBV19, with D perhaps matching TRBD1 (5 bases). In germline, CDR1 is LNHDA, CDR2 SQIVND (reference sequence). Trimming cost V 0 bases and J 7 bases, with 16 bases left between them. There are 16 residues in the CDR3. This CDR3 is CASSIDRGTGGQPQHF. The sequenced CDR3 bases are TGTGCCAGTAGTATAGATAGGGGTACCGGAGGCCAGCCC. Full variable domain (outside the CDR3, taken from reference TRBV19 and TRBJ1-5): DGGITQSPKYLFRKEGQNVTLSCEQNLNHDAMYWYRQDPGQGLRLIYYSQIVNDFQKGDIAEGYSVSREKKESFPLTVTSAQKNPTAFYLCASSIDRGTGGQPQHFGDGTRLSIL.

This clone was found many times. Read coverage stops 3 residues before the CDR3 terminus; the germline J gene supplies the remainder. V gene TRBV18 combines with J gene TRBJ1-1; weak D call: TRBD1 (6 bases). The CDR3 contains 14 residues. Germline CDR1 is KGHSH and CDR2 is LQKENI. With 4 bases removed from V and 7 bases from J, the gap between germline ends came to 16 bases. CDR3 bases read: TGTGCCAGCTCACAAGATCTACAGGGTCATGAA. This translates into CASSQDLQGHE. The full CDR3 protein reads CASSQDLQGHEAFF.